This T cell receptor beta chain was captured in a study of T cells in Graves' hyperthyroidism and ophthalmopathy. There were TCR beta CDR3 regions amplified from RNA transcripts. A set of HTBI primers served as the primers for a first-round RT-PCR of the TCR CDR3. TCRdb re-called the multiplex PCR reads through MiXCR, storing one row per CDR3 protein. The profile covers hundreds of thousands of distinct CDR3 sequences, with just under 20% appearing a single time and roughly 44% taken by the ten largest. For ophthalmopathy patients, the Clinical Activity Score was at least 3 and the NOSPECS grade at least 4; duration was under 3 months. Exclusion of a patient resulted from uncontrolled infection, other autoimmune disease, pregnancy or lactation. Material: blood. The receptor comes from a middle-aged man with Graves' ophthalmopathy.

CDR3 protein: CASSLNGNGIGELFF. The CDR3 DNA reads as TGTGCCAGCAGCTTGAACGGGAACGGCATAGGGGAGCTGTTTTTT. V and J are TRBV5-6 and TRBJ2-2, with a tentative D call TRBD2 (5 bases). Deletions cut 1 base from V and 8 bases from J, with 15 bases between. There are 15 residues in the CDR3. Germline V gene data show CDR1 as SGHDT and CDR2 as YYEEEE.